This T cell receptor (beta chain) was identified during a study of Ad26.COV2.S vaccination and SARS-CoV-2 variants. The wider study: The authors gave Ad26.COV2.S intramuscularly, either once or twice 56 days apart. Study results and caveats: Measurements of TCR breadth and depth may have given underestimates of the total T cell responses. Spike-specific CD8+ and CD4+ T cell responses reportedly showed substantial breadth after vaccination.

Of note for this clone: Its antigen is not known.

TCRdb's table, derived via immunoSEQ multiplex PCR, lists solely in-frame clones and lacks some. The table has some 480,000 clones, 70% to 90% seen once; the top ten hold 10% to 15%. The sample's treatment: 19 received Ad26.COV2.S at low or high dose, single or two shots; 5 received placebo; per-sample allocation not given. Day 63 after the first vaccine or placebo injection was the time point for sampling. What was given as vaccine was an Ad26 vector encoding Wuhan-strain SARS-CoV-2 spike. The ends lost 7 bases at V and 2 bases at J; junction bases unmatched: 5. The germline V gene encodes CDR1 MNHEY and CDR2 SVGAGI. CDR3 size: 14 residues.

The chain joins TRBV6-5 to TRBJ2-3, with 8 positions matching TRBD2. The sequence came from a person between 18 and 59 years old who received the Ad26.COV2.S COVID-19 vaccine or a placebo. Specimen: peripheral blood, collected in a trial of Ad26.COV2.S vaccine versus placebo. The CDR3 DNA reads as TGTGCCAGCAAAGCGGGAGCGCCCACAGATACGCAGTATTTT. It yields the protein CASKAGAPTDTQYF.